This TCR beta chain was observed in a study of breast tumors, draining lymph nodes, adjacent tissues. The lymph nodes were axillary draining lymph nodes from breast cancer patients. Trimming shortened V by 5 bases and J by 2 bases, and 9 bases separated the two germline ends. This CDR3 has 14 residues. Germline loops: CDR1 MDHEN, CDR2 SYDVKM. Concerning this clonotype itself: Its antigen is still unknown.

From the multiplex PCR reads, TCRdb called clonotypes with MiXCR, one entry per CDR3 protein. Of about 230,000 distinct CDR3 sequences in the sample, 32% were seen once. The study's findings and limits: Data only fit, rather than demonstrated, lymph node origin of most tumor T cells. Compared with lymph nodes, tumors were less diverse; compared with nontumor tissue, more. The data were judged consistent with most tumor T cells coming from lymph node and expanding in tumor.

Sequenced input: axillary lymph node tissue. This sequence joins TRBV28 and TRBJ2-2; D perhaps matches TRBD2 (6 bases). This clonotype was obtained from a female donor with breast cancer. Some clones in this sample may be carry-over from other donors' samples. CDR3 in amino acids: CASSQGLNTGELFF. DNA for the CDR3: TGTGCCAGCAGTCAGGGACTTAACACCGGGGAGCTGTTTTTT.